The next 23 T cell receptor beta chains were all read from a single sample in a study of cytomegalovirus exposure and HLA in healthy donors. Assay: immunoSEQ multiplex PCR; the TCRdb copy retains only in-frame clones and omits some. Among some 98,000 clones, around nine tenths were seen once, and the ten largest hold 3.9%. Sequencing was carried out using PBMCs. Receptor source: a woman under 40 in good health and CMV-seronegative.

This clone turned up a few times. V usage is TRBV19 and J usage is TRBJ2-3; 10 bases align to TRBD2. The V gene's germline CDR1 is LNHDA and CDR2 SQIVND (reference sequence). There are 16 residues in the CDR3. After removal of 4 bases from V and 2 bases from J, the junction contained 6 bases not matched to a gene. Here the CDR3 reads CASSTGLAAFTDTQYF. CDR3 coding DNA: TGTGCCAGTAGTACCGGACTAGCGGCTTTCACAGATACGCAGTATTTT.

The chain employs TRBV5-1 and TRBJ2-7, with D unresolved. Trimming shortened V by 1 base and J by 3 bases, and 11 bases separated the two germline ends. Germline lookup yields CDR1 SGHRS and CDR2 YFSETQ. This CDR3 is 14 amino acids long. CDR3 sequence reads: CASSLRQVNYEQYF. CDR3 coding DNA: TGCGCCAGCAGCTTGCGGCAGGTCAACTACGAGCAGTACTTC.

A word on this clone: A read error may be the cause here, since a much bigger clone is one base away. This chain connects TRBV7-3 to TRBJ1-1; unclear D gene. This CDR3 has 13 residues. CDR1 and CDR2 from the germline V gene are SGHTA and FQGTGA. Trimming shortened V by 0 bases and J by 1 base, and 3 bases separated the two germline ends. The CDR3 coding sequence is TGTGCCAGCAGCTTAACCGGGAACACTGAAGCTTTCTTT. This encodes CASSLTGNTEAFF.

The rearrangement joins TRBV7-9 to TRBJ2-2; the D gene is possibly TRBD1 (6 bases). V dropped 8 bases and J dropped 5 bases, with 12 bases sitting between them. The CDR3 totals 13 residues. Germline values: CDR1 SEHNR, CDR2 FQNEAQ (reference sequence). CDR3 region: CASGQSNTGELFF. CDR3 coding DNA: TGTGCCAGCGGACAGAGCAATACCGGGGAGCTGTTTTTT.

The chain is built from TRBV9 and TRBJ1-3; 7 nucleotides line up with TRBD1. Germline loops: CDR1 SGDLS, CDR2 YYNGEE. V shed 2 bases, J shed 4 bases, and the junction held 9 bases outside the gene matches. The CDR3 loop spans 16 amino acids. This CDR3 reads CASSVAGGGVGNTIYF. The CDR3, as DNA: TGTGCCAGCAGCGTTGCAGGGGGTGGGGTAGGAAACACCATATATTTT. The full variable domain, in which reference TRBV9 and TRBJ1-3 provide the parts outside the CDR3, is DSGVTQTPKHLITATGQRVTLRCSPRSGDLSVYWYQQSLDQGLQFLIQYYNGEERAKGNILERFSAQQFPDLHSELNLSSLELGDSALYFCASSVAGGGVGNTIYFGEGSWLTVV.

The rearrangement links TRBV27 to TRBJ2-1; D is unresolved. The germline CDR1 and CDR2 sequences are MNHEY and SMNVEV (reference sequence). V was clipped by 4 bases and J by 5 bases, with 3 bases between them. The CDR3 is made up of 11 amino acids. CDR3 in amino acids: CASSSDNEQFF. CDR3 DNA: TGTGCCAGCAGTTCGGACAATGAGCAGTTCTTC.

The V and J genes are TRBV4-1 and TRBJ1-6, with 7 positions matching TRBD1. CDR3 length: 14 residues. Per the germline V gene, CDR1 is MGHRA and CDR2 is YSYEKL. V shed 3 bases, J shed 6 bases, and the junction held 2 bases outside the gene matches. The CDR3 nucleotides read TGCGCCAGCAGCCATGGACAGGCTAATTCACCCCTCCACTTT. It is translated as CASSHGQANSPLHF.

This rearrangement joins TRBV7-9 to TRBJ2-1; 8 nucleotides match TRBD2. V lost 2 bases and J lost 8; bases outside the gene matches: 11. The CDR3 has 16 amino acids. From germline, CDR1 is SEHNR and CDR2 FQNEAQ (reference sequence). This CDR3 is CASSLRLPAGGDEQFF. The CDR3 nucleotides read TGTGCCAGCAGCTTAAGGTTGCCGGCGGGGGGTGATGAGCAGTTCTTC.

The J gene is TRBJ2-3, the V gene TRBV6-1; D gene uncertain. The germline CDR1 and CDR2 sequences are MNHNS and SASEGT. CDR3 length: 13 residues. Between the trimmed V and J ends, which lost 6 bases and 2 bases, there was a span of 9 bases. CDR3 sequence (DNA): TGTGCCAGCAGCCTCGAGGTCACAGATACGCAGTATTTT. This encodes CASSLEVTDTQYF.

V is TRBV28 and J is TRBJ2-7; 10 bases map to TRBD2. V gave up 7 bases and J gave up 7 bases; unmatched junction bases: 19. This CDR3 is 17 amino acids long. Germline V gene sequence: CDR1 MDHEN, CDR2 SYDVKM. The CDR3 bases are TGTGCCAGCATCTCTATCCTTGCTAGCGGGAGATTGGGTGAGCAGTACTTC. Protein: CASISILASGRLGEQYF.

This chain joins TRBV6-1 and TRBJ1-2, with no clear D. The CDR3 runs to 12 residues. In germline, CDR1 is MNHNS, CDR2 SASEGT. Trimming stripped 3 bases from V and 4 bases from J, with 6 bases between. CDR3 loop: CASSERSYGYTF. CDR3 sequence (DNA): TGTGCCAGCAGTGAGCGGAGCTATGGCTACACCTTC.

The CDR3 here is CASSLTEATNEKLFF. The CDR3, as DNA: TGTGCCAGCAGCTTAACGGAGGCAACTAATGAAAAACTGTTTTTT. The chain carries TRBV7-9 and TRBJ1-4, with D uncertain. Per germline, CDR1 SEHNR and CDR2 FQNEAQ (reference sequence). V was trimmed by 2 bases and J by 0 bases, leaving 7 bases between them. There are 15 residues in the CDR3.

The chain couples TRBV18 to TRBJ1-2; D gene unclear. Germline loops: CDR1 KGHSH, CDR2 LQKENI. V shed 2 bases and J shed 4 bases, with 17 bases lying between them. The CDR3 is 16 amino acids. The DNA of the CDR3 is TGTGCCAGCTCACCAGAGGCTTCGATGGTCCTCTATGGCTACACCTTC. The encoded protein is CASSPEASMVLYGYTF.

This clone showed up just once. The gene calls are TRBV5-1 and TRBJ1-1; unclear D gene. Germline CDR1 SGHRS, CDR2 YFSETQ. The germline V and J ends were trimmed by 4 bases and 11 bases, with 21 bases remaining between them. The CDR3 contains 14 residues. The chain's CDR3 is CASSPEDTGWWAFF. DNA for the CDR3: TGCGCCAGCAGCCCGGAAGATACGGGGTGGTGGGCTTTCTTT.

The chain couples TRBV4-1 to TRBJ2-3, with 9 bases fitting TRBD2. V lost 0 bases and J lost 6; bases outside the gene matches: 10. The CDR3 runs 17 residues. Germline V lookup: CDR1 MGHRA, CDR2 YSYEKL. The CDR3 DNA sequence: TGCGCCAGCAGCCAAGAGGGGGCGGGGGGGCCCGTGGATACGCAGTATTTT. Its translation is CASSQEGAGGPVDTQYF.

CDR3 sequence: CASSLSGGGSNQPQHF. CDR3 bases: TGTGCCAGCTCACTCAGCGGGGGGGGAAGCAATCAGCCCCAGCATTTT. The chain uses TRBV18 and TRBJ1-5, with a tentative D call TRBD1 (5 bases). Looked up from germline, CDR1 is KGHSH and CDR2 is LQKENI. V lost 4 bases and J 1 base, leaving 14 bases between the germline ends. The CDR3 runs 16 residues.

The J gene is TRBJ1-5, the V gene TRBV11-2; the match to TRBD1 covers 8 bases. Trimming at V came to 5 bases and at J to 7 bases, leaving 10 bases not matched to a gene. The CDR3 contains 15 residues. Germline V gene data show CDR1 as SGHAT and CDR2 as FQNNGV. The CDR3 bases are TGTGCCAGCAGCCCGAATCCAGGGGGCCGGCAGCCCCAGCATTTT. Translation gives CASSPNPGGRQPQHF.

J is TRBJ2-5 and V is TRBV28; possible D gene TRBD2, 5 bases. CDR1 MDHEN and CDR2 SYDVKM come from the germline V gene. V was cut by 9 bases and J by 10 bases, with 21 bases left in between. The CDR3 loop spans 13 amino acids. As DNA, the CDR3 is TGTGCCAGTTCACGGGAAGGACTGGCCCACCAGTACTTC. Its protein product is CASSREGLAHQYF.

This clone turned up a few times. The chain links TRBV28 to TRBJ2-7, with D tentatively TRBD1 (5 bases). The V and J ends lost 5 bases and 0 bases respectively, with 8 bases between them. In germline, CDR1 is MDHEN, CDR2 SYDVKM. This CDR3 is built from 13 residues. For the CDR3, the DNA is TGTGCCAGCAGTCAGACAGCCTCCTACGAGCAGTACTTC. Its translation is CASSQTASYEQYF.

The chain recombines TRBV10-3 with TRBJ2-2; TRBD1 might be the D (6 bases). In germline, CDR1 is ENHRY, CDR2 SYGVKD. The CDR3 is 14 amino acids. The V gene lost 7 bases and the J gene lost 2 bases, with 11 bases spanning the gap. The CDR3 region has the DNA TGTGCCATCACGGCCAGGGGTAACACCGGGGAGCTGTTTTTT. It translates to CAITARGNTGELFF.

V is TRBV14 and J is TRBJ2-3; D perhaps matches TRBD2 (5 bases). The CDR3 runs 13 residues. In germline, CDR1 is SGHDN, CDR2 FVKESK. With 0 bases removed from V and 8 bases from J, the gap between germline ends came to 9 bases. The CDR3 sequence: CASSQDRAGTQYF. The CDR3 DNA reads as TGTGCCAGCAGCCAAGATCGGGCGGGTACGCAGTATTTT. Full variable domain (remainder filled in from reference TRBV14 and TRBJ2-3): EAGVTQFPSHSVIEKGQTVTLRCDPISGHDNLYWYRRVMGKEIKFLLHFVKESKQDESGMPNNRFLAERTGGTYSTLKVQPAELEDSGVYFCASSQDRAGTQYFGPGTRLTVL.

V usage is TRBV2 and J usage is TRBJ2-1; 11 nucleotides agree with TRBD2. Germline trimming cut 4 bases from V and 1 base from J; bases unmatched to any gene: 0. In germline, CDR1 is SNHLY, CDR2 FYNNEI. The CDR3 covers 15 residues. CDR3 nucleotides: TGTGCCAGCAGTGTAGCGGGAGGGTCCTACAATGAGCAGTTCTTC. It specifies CASSVAGGSYNEQFF. The full variable domain, in which reference TRBV2 and TRBJ2-1 provide the parts outside the CDR3, is EPEVTQTPSHQVTQMGQEVILRCVPISNHLYFYWYRQILGQKVEFLVSFYNNEISEKSEIFDDQFSVERPDGSNFTLKIRSTKLEDSAMYFCASSVAGGSYNEQFFGPGTRLTVL.

The rearrangement joins TRBV7-6 to TRBJ2-1; 9 nucleotides line up with TRBD2. The CDR3 length is 16 residues. Germline assignment: CDR1 SGHVS and CDR2 FNYEAQ. With 5 bases clipped from V and 9 bases from J, the junction kept 14 bases outside the gene matches. The CDR3 here is CASSGLAGAASGEQFF. CDR3 in DNA: TGTGCCAGCAGCGGTTTAGCGGGAGCCGCCTCCGGTGAGCAGTTCTTC.